The present entry profiles one T cell receptor beta chain with its context. The antigen is not known. Adults of Caucasian background living in Nashville, Tennessee made up all donors. Clones were sequenced by immunoSEQ multiplex PCR, and TCRdb holds only the in-frame ones, with some missing. The sample carries about 2.4 million clones, 80% to 95% recorded once. V was cut by 4 bases and J by 0 bases, with 16 bases left in between. The CDR3 has 17 residues. The germline V gene has CDR1 LNHDA and CDR2 SQIVND (reference sequence). The data originate from a study of shared clonotypes between healthy human individuals. Study outcomes and limitations: The donor pool, a small one, limited the genetic and exposure-history diversity represented. Non-shared clonotypes were found to have lower generation probabilities than the clonotypes that were shared by all four of the sorted-subset donors.

Sequenced: naive CD4+ T cells from PBMCs. Subset reported: CD45RA+ positively selected. The clonotype comes from a man between 18 and 29 years old in good health. Some clones in this sample may be carry-over from other donors' samples. The chain joins TRBV19 to TRBJ1-5; D remains ambiguous. The CDR3 loop is CASSRPLSAYSNQPQHF. The CDR3 DNA is TGTGCCAGTAGTAGACCCCTCAGTGCGTATAGCAATCAGCCCCAGCATTTT.